This TCR beta chain was identified in a study of T cells in Graves' hyperthyroidism and ophthalmopathy. Study conclusions and caveats: Most thyroid clonotypes expanded above 0.001 appeared in blood too.

J gave up 3 bases and V 6 bases, and 7 bases lay outside the gene matches. The CDR3 sequence is 15 residues long. Germline values: CDR1 MNHEY, CDR2 SMNVEV (reference sequence). In this sample, this clonotype turned up many times. Its specificity is not known. RNA transcripts yielded amplified TCR beta CDR3 regions. When the TCR CDR3 underwent first-round RT-PCR, the HTBI primer set was used. Via MiXCR, TCRdb re-called the multiplex PCR reads, giving one row per CDR3 protein. The table lists 400,000 or so distinct CDR3 sequences, roughly 13% of them singletons. Material: blood. The clonotype was recovered from a man between 50 and 59 years old with Graves' ophthalmopathy. The chain recombines TRBV27 with TRBJ2-1; 8 bases line up with TRBD2. Here the CDR3 DNA reads TGTGCCAGCAGACAAGCGGGAGATTTCTACAATGAGCAGTTCTTC. It translates to CASRQAGDFYNEQFF.